What follows describes a single TCR beta chain. This CDR3 has 14 amino acids. V gave up 7 bases and J gave up 8 bases; unmatched junction bases: 4. Germline V gene sequence: CDR1 SNHLY, CDR2 FYNNEI. Treatment: about 20 received Ad26.COV2.S at low or high dose, single or two shots; 5 received placebo; per-sample allocation not given. Sampling took place 63 days after the first vaccine or placebo injection. The table came from immunoSEQ multiplex PCR; TCRdb's copy has only in-frame clones and leaves some out. The sample includes about 450,000 clones, roughly nine tenths of them seen just once. This entry belongs to a study of Ad26.COV2.S vaccination and SARS-CoV-2 variants.

The source material was peripheral blood, sampled in a trial of Ad26.COV2.S vaccine versus placebo. This chain links TRBV2 with TRBJ1-6; 11 bases fit TRBD1. The TCR was taken from a person aged 18 to 65 who received the Ad26.COV2.S COVID-19 vaccine or a placebo. This CDR3 is CASTWTGGHSPLHF. The CDR3 DNA reads as TGTGCCAGCACCTGGACAGGGGGCCATTCACCCCTCCACTTT.